This TCR beta chain was recovered during a study of cytomegalovirus exposure and HLA in healthy donors. This clone turned up a few times. The ends were cut back, 3 bases at V and 6 bases at J, with 17 bases in the middle. The CDR3 consists of 16 residues. Germline V gives CDR1 SEHNR, CDR2 FQNEAQ (reference sequence). PCR was performed using 60 Vbeta and 13 Jbeta primers. In the original workflow: Among the unique TCR beta chains that a later analysis counted, about 84 million in all, roughly 11 million were shared. Sequencing used immunoSEQ multiplex PCR; TCRdb keeps in-frame clones, though not all of them. The V and J calls and clone size are taken from that table; D and trimming were inferred from the DNA. The repertoire holds fewer than 150,000 clones, with roughly four fifths as singletons.

The sequence derives from a woman aged 18-30 years in good health and CMV-seronegative. What was sequenced was PBMCs. This chain joins TRBV7-9 and TRBJ1-4; a possible D gene is TRBD1 (5 bases). The CDR3: CASSFFQEEGDEKLFF. CDR3 in DNA: TGTGCCAGCAGCTTCTTTCAAGAAGAAGGGGATGAAAAACTGTTTTTT.